This T cell receptor (beta chain) comes out of a study of identical twins. Germline V gives CDR1 SQVTM, CDR2 ANQGSEA. V lost 7 bases, J lost 8 bases, and 9 bases lay in between. The CDR3 loop spans 10 amino acids. Study results and caveats: Clonotypes of the beta chain that were abundant in cord blood carried fewer insertions (memory repertoires showed none). There was more out-of-frame TCR alpha sharing in monozygotic twins than models estimated. Out-of-frame alpha sequences shared between twins exhibited an excess of low generation probability.

This clonotype was picked up many times. Its antigen is as yet unknown. TCRdb re-analysed the 5' RACE reads in MiXCR, keeping a single row per CDR3 protein. The table records about 730,000 distinct CDR3 sequences, about 20% of them present only once. The data also belong to a second study, concerning T cells expressing NK-cell markers. That source reports: Sorted CD3+CD56-NKG2C+, CD3+CD56+NKG2C+ and CD3+CD56+NKG2C- T cells supplied the TCR beta repertoires.

The TCR comes from a woman aged 18-35 years in good health. This chain connects TRBV29-1 to TRBJ2-1; possibly TRBD1 or TRBD2 for D (5 bases each). Material for sequencing was PBMCs. The CDR3 here is CSAMGDEQFF. The CDR3 DNA reads as TGCAGCGCCATGGGGGATGAGCAGTTCTTC.